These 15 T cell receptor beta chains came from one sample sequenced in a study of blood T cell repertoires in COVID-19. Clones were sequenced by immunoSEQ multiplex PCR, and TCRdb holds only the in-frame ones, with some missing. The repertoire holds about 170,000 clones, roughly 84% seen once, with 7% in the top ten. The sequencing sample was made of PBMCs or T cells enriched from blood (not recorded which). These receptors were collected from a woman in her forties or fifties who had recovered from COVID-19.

The CDR3 here is CASSQQGLSGYTF. The CDR3 nucleotides read TGTGCCAGCAGCCAACAGGGGTTGAGTGGCTACACCTTC. The chain joins TRBV3-1 (or the pseudogene TRBV3-2) to TRBJ1-2, with a tentative D call TRBD1 (6 bases). This CDR3 has 13 residues. Germline V gene data show CDR1 as LGHDT and CDR2 as YNNKEL (reference sequence). Trimming removed 2 bases at V and 7 bases at J, with 11 bases between.

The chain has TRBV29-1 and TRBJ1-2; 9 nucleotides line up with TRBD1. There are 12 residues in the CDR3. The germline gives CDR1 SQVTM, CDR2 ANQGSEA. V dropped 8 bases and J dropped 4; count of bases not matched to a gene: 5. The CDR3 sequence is CSTGQGLYGYTF. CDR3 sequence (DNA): TGCAGCACGGGACAGGGCCTCTATGGCTACACCTTC.

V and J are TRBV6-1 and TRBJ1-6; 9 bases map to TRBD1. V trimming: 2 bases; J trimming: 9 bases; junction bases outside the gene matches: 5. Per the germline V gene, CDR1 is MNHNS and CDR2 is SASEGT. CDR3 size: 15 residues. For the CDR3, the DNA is TGTGCCAGCAGTGAAAGGGACAGGGTGATTTCACCCCTCCACTTT. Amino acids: CASSERDRVISPLHF.

The CDR3 bases are TGTGCCAGCAGCCAAGAGTGGGACAGGGCTCGCTACACCTTC. Translated: CASSQEWDRARYTF. The rearrangement links TRBV3-1 (or the pseudogene TRBV3-2) to TRBJ1-2; the match to TRBD1 covers 9 bases. The CDR3 is 14 residues long. With 0 bases clipped from V and 9 bases from J, the junction kept 5 bases outside the gene matches. Germline CDR1 is LGHDT and CDR2 is YNNKEL (reference sequence).

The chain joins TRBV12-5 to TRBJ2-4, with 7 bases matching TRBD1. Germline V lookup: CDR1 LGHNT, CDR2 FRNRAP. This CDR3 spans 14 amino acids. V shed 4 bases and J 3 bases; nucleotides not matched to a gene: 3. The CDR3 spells CASGSGTDKNIQYF. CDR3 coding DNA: TGTGCTAGTGGTTCCGGGACAGACAAAAACATTCAGTACTTC.

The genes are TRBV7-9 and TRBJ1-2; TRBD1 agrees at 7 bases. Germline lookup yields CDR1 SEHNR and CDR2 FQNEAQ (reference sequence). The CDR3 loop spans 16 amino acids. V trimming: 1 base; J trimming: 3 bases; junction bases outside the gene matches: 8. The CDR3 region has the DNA TGTGCCAGCAGCTTAGGCGACAGGGACAAGGACTATGGCTACACCTTC. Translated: CASSLGDRDKDYGYTF.

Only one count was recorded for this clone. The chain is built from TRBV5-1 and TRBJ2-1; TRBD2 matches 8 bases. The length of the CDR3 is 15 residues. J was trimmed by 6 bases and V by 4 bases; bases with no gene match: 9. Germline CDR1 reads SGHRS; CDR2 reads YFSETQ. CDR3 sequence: CASSLGLAGINEQFF. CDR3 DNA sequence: TGCGCCAGCAGCCTGGGGCTAGCGGGCATCAATGAGCAGTTCTTC.

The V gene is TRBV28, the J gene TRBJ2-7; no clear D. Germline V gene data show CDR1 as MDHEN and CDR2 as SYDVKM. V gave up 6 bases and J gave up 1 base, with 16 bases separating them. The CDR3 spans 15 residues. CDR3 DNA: TGTGCCAGCAGCCACACTTGGGCAGCATCCTACGAGCAGTACTTC. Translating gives CASSHTWAASYEQYF.

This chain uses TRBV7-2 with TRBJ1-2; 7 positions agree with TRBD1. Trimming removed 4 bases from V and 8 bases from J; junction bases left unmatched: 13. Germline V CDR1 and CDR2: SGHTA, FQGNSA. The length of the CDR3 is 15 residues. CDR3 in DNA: TGTGCCAGCAGCTCGGAAATCTCAGGGGGAGGCGGCTACACCTTC. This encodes CASSSEISGGGGYTF.

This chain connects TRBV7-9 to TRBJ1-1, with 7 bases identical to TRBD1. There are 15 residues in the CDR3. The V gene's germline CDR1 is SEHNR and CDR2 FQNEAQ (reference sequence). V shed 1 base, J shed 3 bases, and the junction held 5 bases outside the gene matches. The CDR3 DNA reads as TGTGCCAGCAGCTTAGGGTCAGGGGGAGACACTGAAGCTTTCTTT. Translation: CASSLGSGGDTEAFF.

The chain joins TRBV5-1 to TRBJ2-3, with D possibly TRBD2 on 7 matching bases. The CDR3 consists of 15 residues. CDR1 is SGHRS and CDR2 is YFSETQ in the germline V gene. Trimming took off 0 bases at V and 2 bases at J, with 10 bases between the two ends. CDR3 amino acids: CASSLGAGATDTQYF. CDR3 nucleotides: TGCGCCAGCAGCTTGGGGGCGGGGGCCACAGATACGCAGTATTTT.

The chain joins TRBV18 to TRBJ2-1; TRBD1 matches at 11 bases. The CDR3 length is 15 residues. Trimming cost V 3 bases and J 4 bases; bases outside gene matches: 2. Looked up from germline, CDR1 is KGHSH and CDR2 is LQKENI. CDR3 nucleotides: TGTGCCAGCTCACCGGACAGGGGGCCTTACAATGAGCAGTTCTTC. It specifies CASSPDRGPYNEQFF.

CDR3 nucleotides: TGTGCCAGCAGCTTAAGGGACAGCTACAATGAGCAGTTCTTC. It yields the protein CASSLRDSYNEQFF. This chain links TRBV5-5 with TRBJ2-1; 7 nucleotides match TRBD1. V shed 2 bases, J shed 3 bases, and the junction held 2 bases outside the gene matches. CDR1 and CDR2 (germline): SGHKS, YYEKEE (reference sequence). The CDR3 is 14 residues long. Full variable domain (outside the CDR3, taken from reference TRBV5-5 and TRBJ2-1): DAGVTQSPTHLIKTRGQQVTLRCSPISGHKSVSWYQQVLGQGPQFIFQYYEKEERGRGNFPDRFSARQFPNYSSELNVNALLLGDSALYLCASSLRDSYNEQFFGPGTRLTVL.

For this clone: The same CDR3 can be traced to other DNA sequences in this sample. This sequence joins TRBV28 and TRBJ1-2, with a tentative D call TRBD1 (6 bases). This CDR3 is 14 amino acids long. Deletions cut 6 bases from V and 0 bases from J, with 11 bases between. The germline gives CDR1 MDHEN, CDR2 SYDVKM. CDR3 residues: CASRRQEANYGYTF. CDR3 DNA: TGTGCCAGCAGGAGACAGGAAGCTAACTATGGCTACACCTTC.

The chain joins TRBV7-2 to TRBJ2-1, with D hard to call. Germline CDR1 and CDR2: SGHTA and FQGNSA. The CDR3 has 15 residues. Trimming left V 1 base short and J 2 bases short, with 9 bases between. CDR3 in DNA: TGTGCCAGCAGCTTAGTAGGTACTACCTACAATGAGCAGTTCTTC. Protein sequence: CASSLVGTTYNEQFF.